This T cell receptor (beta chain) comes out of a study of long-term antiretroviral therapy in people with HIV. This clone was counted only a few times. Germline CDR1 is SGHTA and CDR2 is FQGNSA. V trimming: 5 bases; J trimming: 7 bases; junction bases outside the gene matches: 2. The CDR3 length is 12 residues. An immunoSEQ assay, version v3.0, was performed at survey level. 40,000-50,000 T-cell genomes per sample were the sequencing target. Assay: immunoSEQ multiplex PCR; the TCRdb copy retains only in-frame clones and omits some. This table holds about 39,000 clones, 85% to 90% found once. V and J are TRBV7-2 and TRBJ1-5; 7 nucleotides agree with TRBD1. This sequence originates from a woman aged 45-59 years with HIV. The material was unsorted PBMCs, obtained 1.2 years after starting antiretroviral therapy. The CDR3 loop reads CASSIQGQPQHF. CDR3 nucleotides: TGTGCCAGCAGCATACAGGGGCAGCCCCAGCATTTT.